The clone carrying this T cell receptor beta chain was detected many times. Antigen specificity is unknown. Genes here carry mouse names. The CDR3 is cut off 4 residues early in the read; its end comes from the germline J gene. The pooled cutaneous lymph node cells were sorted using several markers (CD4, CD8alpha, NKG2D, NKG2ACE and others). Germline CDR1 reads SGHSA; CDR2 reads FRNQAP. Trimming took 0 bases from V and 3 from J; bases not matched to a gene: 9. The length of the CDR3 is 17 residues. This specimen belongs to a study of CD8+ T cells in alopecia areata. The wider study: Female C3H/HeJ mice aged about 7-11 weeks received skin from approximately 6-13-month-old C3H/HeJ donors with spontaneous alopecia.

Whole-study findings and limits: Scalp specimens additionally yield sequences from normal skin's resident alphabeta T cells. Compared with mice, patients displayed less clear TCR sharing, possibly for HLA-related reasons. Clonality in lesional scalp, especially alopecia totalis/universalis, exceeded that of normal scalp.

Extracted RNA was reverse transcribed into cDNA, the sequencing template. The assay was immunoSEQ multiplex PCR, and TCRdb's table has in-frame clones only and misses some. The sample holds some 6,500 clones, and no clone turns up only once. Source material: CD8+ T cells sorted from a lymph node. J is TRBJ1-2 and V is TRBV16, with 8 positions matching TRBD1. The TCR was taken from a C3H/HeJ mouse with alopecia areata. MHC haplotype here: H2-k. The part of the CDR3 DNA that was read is TGTGCAAGCAGCTTAGATTTTGTCAGGGGGCGCCACTCC. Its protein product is CASSLDFVRGRHS. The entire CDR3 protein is CASSLDFVRGRHSDYTF.